Below, 12 T cell receptor beta chains from the same sample are listed, as sequenced in a study of cytomegalovirus exposure and HLA in healthy donors. With 60 Vbeta and 13 Jbeta primers, the PCR was carried out. Profiling relied on immunoSEQ multiplex PCR, and the TCRdb table lists in-frame clones only, not all of them. The table includes 130,000 or so clones, roughly 70% detected once. Sequenced: PBMCs. The receptor source for this set is a man in his forties or fifties in good health and CMV-seropositive.

The chain uses TRBV28 and TRBJ1-4, with D unresolved. From germline, CDR1 is MDHEN and CDR2 SYDVKM. The ends were cut back, 8 bases at V and 5 bases at J, with 15 bases in the middle. The CDR3 length is 14 residues. The DNA for the CDR3 is TGTGCCAGCGATAACCGAGGAGGGAATGAAAAACTGTTTTTT. It yields the protein CASDNRGGNEKLFF.

The rearrangement uses TRBV18 and TRBJ2-5; no clear D gene. V dropped 4 bases and J dropped 3 bases, with 9 bases sitting between them. The germline V gene has CDR1 KGHSH and CDR2 LQKENI. The CDR3 runs 13 residues. CDR3 amino acids: CASSRASKETQYF. CDR3 nucleotide sequence: TGTGCCAGCTCACGGGCGTCCAAAGAGACCCAGTACTTC. Filled out from reference TRBV18 and TRBJ2-5, the complete variable domain reads NAGVMQNPRHLVRRRGQEARLRCSPMKGHSHVYWYRQLPEEGLKFMVYLQKENIIDESGMPKERFSAEFPKEGPSILRIQQVVRGDSAAYFCASSRASKETQYFGPGTRLLVL.

The rearrangement joins TRBV18 to TRBJ2-1; 14 bases align to TRBD2. There are 15 residues in the CDR3. The junction had 1 base not matched to a gene; V was cut back by 4 bases and J by 5 bases. The V gene's germline CDR1 is KGHSH and CDR2 LQKENI. The DNA of the CDR3 is TGTGCCAGCTCACTGGGACTAGCGGGAGACAATGAGCAGTTCTTC. Translating it yields CASSLGLAGDNEQFF. Full variable domain (outside the CDR3, taken from reference TRBV18 and TRBJ2-1): NAGVMQNPRHLVRRRGQEARLRCSPMKGHSHVYWYRQLPEEGLKFMVYLQKENIIDESGMPKERFSAEFPKEGPSILRIQQVVRGDSAAYFCASSLGLAGDNEQFFGPGTRLTVL.

This clone has only a few counts. The chain links TRBV28 to TRBJ1-1; tentative D call: TRBD1 (6 bases). With 6 bases removed from V and 2 bases from J, the gap between germline ends came to 16 bases. Per the germline V gene, CDR1 is MDHEN and CDR2 is SYDVKM. CDR3 length: 15 amino acids. This CDR3 reads CASRSGTNPNTEAFF. CDR3 in DNA: TGTGCCAGCAGATCCGGGACAAACCCTAACACTGAAGCTTTCTTT.

This chain uses TRBV30 with TRBJ1-5; D might be TRBD1 (6 bases). CDR3 size: 14 residues. V lost 3 bases to trimming and J lost 6 bases, with 15 bases between them. Germline values: CDR1 GTSNPN, CDR2 SVGIG (reference sequence). This CDR3 is CAWSRDPGAQPQHF. In DNA, the CDR3 is TGTGCCTGGAGCCGGGACCCAGGGGCTCAGCCCCAGCATTTT. Variable domain in full (rest from reference TRBV30 and TRBJ1-5): SQTIHQWPATLVQPVGSPLSLECTVEGTSNPNLYWYRQAAGRGLQLLFYSVGIGQISSEVPQNLSASRPQDRQFILSSKKLLLSDSGFYLCAWSRDPGAQPQHFGDGTRLSIL.

This chain uses TRBV27 with TRBJ1-2; TRBD1 matches at 7 bases. The germline V gene encodes CDR1 MNHEY and CDR2 SMNVEV (reference sequence). CDR3 length: 14 residues. After removal of 3 bases from V and 8 bases from J, the junction contained 9 bases not matched to a gene. The CDR3 protein is CASSLHTGAAGYTF. Written as DNA, the CDR3 is TGTGCCAGCAGTTTGCATACAGGGGCGGCCGGCTACACCTTC.

The chain carries TRBV9 and TRBJ1-2; D may be TRBD1 (5 bases). CDR1 SGDLS and CDR2 YYNGEE come from the germline V gene. This CDR3 has 15 residues. The germline V and J ends were trimmed by 4 bases and 3 bases, with 16 bases remaining between them. The CDR3 loop reads CASSPRQRIYYGYTF. The DNA of the CDR3 is TGTGCCAGCAGCCCCCGACAGAGGATCTACTATGGCTACACCTTC. Filled out from reference TRBV9 and TRBJ1-2, the complete variable domain reads DSGVTQTPKHLITATGQRVTLRCSPRSGDLSVYWYQQSLDQGLQFLIQYYNGEERAKGNILERFSAQQFPDLHSELNLSSLELGDSALYFCASSPRQRIYYGYTFGSGTRLTVV.

A single count supports this clone. The chain combines TRBV5-1 with TRBJ2-5; 7 bases agree with TRBD2. Trimming at V came to 3 bases and at J to 1 base, leaving 12 bases not matched to a gene. The CDR3 sequence is 17 residues long. The germline V gene has CDR1 SGHRS and CDR2 YFSETQ. The chain's CDR3 is CASSSVGGVAFQETQYF. The CDR3 DNA is TGCGCCAGCAGCTCCGTTGGGGGGGTGGCGTTCCAAGAGACCCAGTACTTC.

V and J are TRBV6-5 and TRBJ2-5; TRBD1 is a possible D gene (5 bases). The V gene's germline CDR1 is MNHEY and CDR2 SVGAGI. Trimming removed 5 bases from V and 0 bases from J, with 10 bases in between. CDR3 length: 14 residues. The CDR3 DNA follows: TGTGCCAGCAGTGACTGGGGCAACCAAGAGACCCAGTACTTC. Its protein product is CASSDWGNQETQYF.

The gene calls are TRBV28 and TRBJ1-3; 10 nucleotides match TRBD1. The CDR3 extends over 14 amino acids. Per germline, CDR1 MDHEN and CDR2 SYDVKM. V gave up 5 bases and J gave up 5 bases; unmatched junction bases: 3. In nucleotides, the CDR3 is TGTGCCAGCAGTCGACAGGGGGCAAGAAACACCATATATTTT. It encodes CASSRQGARNTIYF. Complete variable domain (other parts from reference TRBV28 and TRBJ1-3): DVKVTQSSRYLVKRTGEKVFLECVQDMDHENMFWYRQDPGLGLRLIYFSYDVKMKEKGDIPEGYSVSREKKERFSLILESASTNQTSMYLCASSRQGARNTIYFGEGSWLTVV.

The chain has TRBV5-5 and TRBJ1-5; weak D call: TRBD1 (5 bases). This CDR3 is built from 16 residues. The ends were cut back, 1 base at V and 5 bases at J, with 16 bases in the middle. Germline V gene data show CDR1 as SGHKS and CDR2 as YYEKEE (reference sequence). CDR3 protein: CASSLSYRGSDQPQHF. The CDR3 coding sequence is TGTGCCAGCAGCTTGTCCTACCGGGGGTCCGATCAGCCCCAGCATTTT. The variable domain in full, with the rest retrieved from reference TRBV5-5 and TRBJ1-5, is DAGVTQSPTHLIKTRGQQVTLRCSPISGHKSVSWYQQVLGQGPQFIFQYYEKEERGRGNFPDRFSARQFPNYSSELNVNALLLGDSALYLCASSLSYRGSDQPQHFGDGTRLSIL.

J is TRBJ1-1 and V is TRBV28; 9 bases are a match to TRBD1. After removal of 6 bases from V and 7 bases from J, the junction contained 9 bases not matched to a gene. The CDR3 is made up of 14 amino acids. Per the germline V gene, CDR1 is MDHEN and CDR2 is SYDVKM. The DNA of the CDR3 is TGTGCCAGCAGCCCAGGGACAGGGTTTGGTGAAGCTTTCTTT. It yields the protein CASSPGTGFGEAFF.